Listed below are T cell receptor beta chains from one sample, sequenced in a study of shared clonotypes between healthy human individuals. Profiling relied on immunoSEQ multiplex PCR, and the TCRdb table lists in-frame clones only, not all of them. The sample includes about 2 million clones, just under 95% of them seen just once. Sequences were obtained from naive CD8+ T cells sorted from blood. These receptors were obtained from a man between 18 and 29 years old in good health. CDR3s include the opening cysteine and the closing phenylalanine or tryptophan. The D gene is left open where the match is weak. Only some rows state a clone size, as once, few, many or a class for expanded clones.

CDR3 protein: CASGGKGSSPLHF
CDR3 DNA: TGTGCCAGCGGGGGGAAGGGCAGTTCACCCCTCCACTTT
clone size: NA
CDR3 length: 13
D gene: NA
J gene: TRBJ1-6
V gene: TRBV27

CDR3 protein: CASSGGQGFQYF
CDR3 DNA: TGTGCCAGCAGCGGAGGACAGGGATTTCAGTACTTC
clone size: once
CDR3 length: 12
D gene: TRBD1
J gene: TRBJ2-4
V gene: TRBV9

CDR3 protein: CASSEGGQYNEQFF
CDR3 DNA: TGTGCCAGCAGTGAAGGGGGACAGTACAATGAGCAGTTCTTC
clone size: NA
CDR3 length: 14
D gene: TRBD1
J gene: TRBJ2-1
V gene: TRBV2

CDR3 protein: CASSWTGDGYEQYF
CDR3 DNA: TGTGCCAGCAGCTGGACAGGGGACGGGTACGAGCAGTACTTC
clone size: NA
CDR3 length: 14
D gene: TRBD1
J gene: TRBJ2-7
V gene: TRBV28

CDR3 protein: CASSERGWGETQYF
CDR3 DNA: TGTGCCAGCAGTGAAAGGGGTTGGGGGGAGACCCAGTACTTC
clone size: NA
CDR3 length: 14
D gene: NA
J gene: TRBJ2-5
V gene: TRBV2

CDR3 protein: CASSVAGGADGYTF
CDR3 DNA: TGTGCCAGCAGCGTAGCCGGGGGCGCGGATGGCTACACCTTC
clone size: NA
CDR3 length: 14
D gene: NA
J gene: TRBJ1-2
V gene: TRBV9

CDR3 protein: CASSWGLDNTGELFF
CDR3 DNA: TGTGCCAGCAGTTGGGGACTCGATAACACCGGGGAGCTGTTTTTT
clone size: NA
CDR3 length: 15
D gene: NA
J gene: TRBJ2-2
V gene: TRBV6-5

CDR3 protein: CASSSELGRETQYF
CDR3 DNA: TGTGCCAGCAGCTCAGAATTGGGAAGGGAGACCCAGTACTTC
clone size: NA
CDR3 length: 14
D gene: NA
J gene: TRBJ2-5
V gene: TRBV7-9

CDR3 protein: CASSRDEGLKFNVMTRGYGYTF
CDR3 DNA: TGTGCCAGCAGCCGGGATGAGGGTCTAAAATTTAATGTGATGACCCGGGGCTATGGCTACACCTTC
clone size: once
CDR3 length: 22
D gene: NA
J gene: TRBJ1-2
V gene: TRBV4-2

CDR3 protein: CASSVAGPADTQYF
CDR3 DNA: TGTGCCAGCAGTGTAGCGGGACCAGCAGATACGCAGTATTTT
clone size: once
CDR3 length: 14
D gene: TRBD2
J gene: TRBJ2-3
V gene: TRBV25-1

CDR3 protein: CASSQVSSGRGEQYF
CDR3 DNA: TGCGCCAGCAGCCAAGTCTCTAGCGGGAGGGGGGAGCAGTACTTC
clone size: NA
CDR3 length: 15
D gene: TRBD2
J gene: TRBJ2-7
V gene: TRBV4-1

CDR3 protein: CASSAGTGTNTGELFF
CDR3 DNA: TGTGCCAGCAGCGCCGGGACAGGGACGAACACCGGGGAGCTGTTTTTT
clone size: NA
CDR3 length: 16
D gene: TRBD1
J gene: TRBJ2-2
V gene: TRBV9

CDR3 protein: CASLQRGGYEQYF
CDR3 DNA: TGCGCCAGCTTACAGCGGGGGGGCTACGAGCAGTACTTC
clone size: once
CDR3 length: 13
D gene: TRBD2
J gene: TRBJ2-7
V gene: TRBV10-2

CDR3 protein: CASSYAGGSGGEQFF
CDR3 DNA: TGTGCCAGCAGTTACGCGGGCGGGAGTGGCGGTGAGCAGTTCTTC
clone size: NA
CDR3 length: 15
D gene: TRBD2
J gene: TRBJ2-1
V gene: TRBV6-5

CDR3 protein: CASSASGIPYEQYF
CDR3 DNA: TGTGCCAGCAGCGCATCAGGGATTCCCTACGAGCAGTACTTC
clone size: NA
CDR3 length: 14
D gene: NA
J gene: TRBJ2-7
V gene: TRBV9